A single TCR beta chain is shown here with its context. This entry belongs to a study of cytomegalovirus exposure and HLA in healthy donors. Trimming stripped 1 base from V and 4 bases from J, with 12 bases between. The V gene's germline CDR1 is SGHKS and CDR2 YYEKEE (reference sequence). The CDR3 runs to 15 residues. The PCR had 60 Vbeta and 13 Jbeta primers. Here immunoSEQ multiplex PCR was the method, and the copy in TCRdb shows in-frame clones only, minus some. The repertoire consists of around 95,000 clones, with approximately 72% occurring once and the leading ten covering over 9%. This TCR was sampled from a man younger than 45 in good health and CMV-seropositive. The chain recombines TRBV5-5 with TRBJ1-5, with unresolved D. The specimen sequenced was PBMCs. CDR3 in DNA: TGTGCCAGCAGCTTGCTAGCAGCACTTAATCAGCCCCAGCATTTT. As protein: CASSLLAALNQPQHF. The variable domain in full, completed from reference TRBV5-5 and TRBJ1-5, reads DAGVTQSPTHLIKTRGQQVTLRCSPISGHKSVSWYQQVLGQGPQFIFQYYEKEERGRGNFPDRFSARQFPNYSSELNVNALLLGDSALYLCASSLLAALNQPQHFGDGTRLSIL.